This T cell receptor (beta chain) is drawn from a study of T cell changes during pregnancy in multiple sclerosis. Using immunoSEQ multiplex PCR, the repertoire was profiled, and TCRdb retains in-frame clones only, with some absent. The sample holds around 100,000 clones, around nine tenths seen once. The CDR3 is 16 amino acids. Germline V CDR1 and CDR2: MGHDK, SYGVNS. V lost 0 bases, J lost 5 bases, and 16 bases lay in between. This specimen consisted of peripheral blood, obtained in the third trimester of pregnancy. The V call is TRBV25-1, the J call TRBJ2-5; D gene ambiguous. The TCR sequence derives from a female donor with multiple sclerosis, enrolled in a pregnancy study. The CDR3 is CASSEYNPSTPETQYF. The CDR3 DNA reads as TGTGCCAGCAGTGAATATAACCCTTCTACCCCGGAGACCCAGTACTTC.